Listed here are 27 T cell receptor beta chains from one sample, sequenced in a study of T-cell reconstitution after alpha-beta-depleted transplantation in children. Preparation of the TCRbeta library used unique molecular identifiers. TCRdb reprocessed the PCR reads with MiXCR, giving one entry per CDR3 protein. Counted here are 200,000 to 250,000 distinct CDR3 sequences, around 9.9% occurring once; the ten biggest clones make up 28%. The sample consisted of PBMCs, taken before TCRalphabeta/CD19-depleted stem cell transplant. The receptors stem from a child under two years old with acute myeloid leukemia, due to receive a stem cell transplant.

This clonotype showed up many times. This chain joins TRBV20-1 and TRBJ1-5; D ambiguous. V lost 4 bases, J lost 2 bases, and 15 bases lay in between. Germline V gives CDR1 DFQATT, CDR2 SNEGSKA (reference sequence). This CDR3 spans 15 amino acids. CDR3 bases: TGCAGTGCTAAATCGGGAGTTTTTGGCAATCAGCCCCAGCATTTT. Translated, it gives CSAKSGVFGNQPQHF.

There are many counts of this clonotype. The CDR3 loop is CASSPRAGTSGVNTQYF. The CDR3 bases are TGCGCCAGCAGCCCACGGGCCGGGACTAGCGGTGTAAATACGCAGTATTTT. This chain connects TRBV5-1 to TRBJ2-3; 11 nucleotides match TRBD2. J lost 7 bases, V lost 4 bases, and 14 bases had no gene match. CDR3 length equals 17 residues. The germline gives CDR1 SGHRS, CDR2 YFSETQ.

This clonotype occurred many times. This chain connects TRBV19 to TRBJ2-2; possibly TRBD2 for D (5 bases). CDR3 length equals 16 residues. In germline, CDR1 is LNHDA, CDR2 SQIVND (reference sequence). V gave up 7 bases and J gave up 1 base, with 16 bases separating them. This chain's CDR3 is CASTPGWAVNTGELFF. The CDR3 coding sequence is TGTGCCAGTACGCCGGGGTGGGCTGTGAACACCGGGGAGCTGTTTTTT.

J is TRBJ2-7 and V is TRBV30, with 10 bases aligning to TRBD1. The germline CDR1 and CDR2 sequences are GTSNPN and SVGIG (reference sequence). The CDR3 loop spans 14 amino acids. V gave up 7 bases and J gave up 6 bases; unmatched junction bases: 12. CDR3 in DNA: TGTGCCTACATAAGAATGGGACAGGGGTTCGAGCAGTACTTC. Encoded protein: CAYIRMGQGFEQYF.

This clonotype was picked up a small number of times. The rearrangement uses TRBV9 and TRBJ2-7; 10 bases are a match to TRBD2. The V and J ends lost 0 bases and 4 bases, in that order; junction bases with no gene match: 4. In germline, CDR1 is SGDLS, CDR2 YYNGEE. The CDR3 loop spans 15 amino acids. The CDR3 is CASSVDAAGGYEQYF. The CDR3 nucleotides are TGTGCCAGCAGCGTAGATGCAGCGGGAGGGTACGAGCAGTACTTC.

This clonotype was recorded at least ten times. This chain joins TRBV12-2 and TRBJ2-1; the table's TRBD2 call for D was not verified on the DNA. TRBV12-2 is designated a pseudogene. This CDR3 comprises 14 residues. The CDR3 protein is CASRFRDLSHEQFF. CDR3 DNA sequence: TGTGCAAGTCGCTTCCGGGACTTGTCTCATGAGCAGTTCTTC.

This clonotype was recorded many times. The chain employs TRBV25-1 and TRBJ1-1; no clear D gene. Germline assignment: CDR1 MGHDK and CDR2 SYGVNS. The CDR3 is 15 residues long. V was pared by 0 bases and J by 7 bases, with 15 bases between. Written as DNA, the CDR3 is TGTGCCAGCAGTGAATATGAGGCGGCGCTGGGTGAAGCTTTCTTT. Protein product: CASSEYEAALGEAFF.

This clonotype has a handful of counts. The chain carries TRBV20-1 and TRBJ2-5; tentatively, D is TRBD2 (5 bases). V shed 5 bases and J shed 7 bases, with 11 bases lying between them. The CDR3 has 11 amino acids. Per the germline V gene, CDR1 is DFQATT and CDR2 is SNEGSKA (reference sequence). The CDR3 sequence: CSAGSEGTQYF. In DNA, the CDR3 is TGCAGTGCTGGGTCCGAGGGGACCCAGTACTTC.

This clonotype was observed at least ten times. This chain uses TRBV7-6 with TRBJ1-1, with D unresolved. Germline V CDR1 and CDR2: SGHVS, FNYEAQ. The V gene lost 4 bases and the J gene lost 0 bases, with 9 bases spanning the gap. This CDR3 comprises 14 residues. The CDR3 DNA reads TGTGCCAGCAGCTCCACCGAACTGAACACTGAAGCTTTCTTT. Amino acid sequence: CASSSTELNTEAFF.

This clonotype was recorded at least ten times. The rearrangement joins TRBV20-1 to TRBJ2-2, with TRBD1 identical over 7 bases. V was clipped by 2 bases and J by 4 bases; unmatched bases: 7. CDR1 DFQATT and CDR2 SNEGSKA come from the germline V gene (reference sequence). The CDR3 extends over 15 amino acids. The CDR3 region has the DNA TGCAGTGCTAGACGCGTCAGGGGGAGCACCGGGGAGCTGTTTTTT. Translated: CSARRVRGSTGELFF.

This clonotype showed up many times. The chain is built from TRBV10-3 and TRBJ2-1, with 14 nucleotides matching TRBD2. V was clipped by 4 bases and J by 0 bases; unmatched bases: 2. Germline V CDR1 and CDR2: ENHRY, SYGVKD. CDR3 length: 17 amino acids. CDR3 sequence (DNA): TGTGCCATCAGTGGACTAGCGGGAGGGCCCTCCTACAATGAGCAGTTCTTC. Encoded protein: CAISGLAGGPSYNEQFF.

This clonotype was seen many times. V gene TRBV5-1 combines with J gene TRBJ2-3; D remains ambiguous. V lost 0 bases and J 3 bases, leaving 5 bases between the germline ends. This CDR3 comprises 13 residues. Looked up from germline, CDR1 is SGHRS and CDR2 is YFSETQ. Here the CDR3 reads CASSLVLTDTQYF. In nucleotides, the CDR3 is TGCGCCAGCAGCTTGGTACTGACAGATACGCAGTATTTT.

This clonotype was seen at least ten times. The chain recombines TRBV10-3 with TRBJ1-1; weak D call: TRBD1 (5 bases). Germline V gives CDR1 ENHRY, CDR2 SYGVKD. The CDR3 contains 15 residues. With 4 bases removed from V and 2 bases from J, the gap between germline ends came to 14 bases. CDR3 in amino acids: CAISGGRRGNTEAFF. The CDR3 DNA reads as TGTGCCATCAGTGGGGGAAGGAGGGGAAACACTGAAGCTTTCTTT.

This clonotype was detected many times. The CDR3 DNA reads TGCAGTGCTAATCCACCCGTAGCGGGAAAGTACGAGCAGTACTTC. Protein product: CSANPPVAGKYEQYF. The genes are TRBV20-1 and TRBJ2-7; 8 bases line up with TRBD2. Trimming removed 4 bases from V and 4 bases from J; junction bases left unmatched: 12. The germline gives CDR1 DFQATT, CDR2 SNEGSKA (reference sequence). The CDR3 runs 15 residues.

This clonotype has only a few counts. J is TRBJ2-1 and V is TRBV5-1; D is tentatively TRBD1 or TRBD2 (5 bases each). The CDR3 runs 15 residues. Trimming cost V 0 bases and J 8 bases, with 15 bases left between them. Germline V gene sequence: CDR1 SGHRS, CDR2 YFSETQ. CDR3 bases: TGCGCCAGCAGCTTGGTGGCAGGGAGAGGGGATGAGCAGTTCTTC. Its protein product is CASSLVAGRGDEQFF.

This clonotype was seen many times. This chain connects TRBV20-1 to TRBJ2-2; 8 bases are shared with TRBD1. V shed 4 bases and J 1 base; nucleotides not matched to a gene: 2. This CDR3 comprises 14 residues. Per germline, CDR1 DFQATT and CDR2 SNEGSKA (reference sequence). The chain's CDR3 is CSAIGTGNTGELFF. The CDR3 nucleotides are TGCAGTGCTATCGGGACAGGGAACACCGGGGAGCTGTTTTTT.

This clonotype has ten or more counts. The chain uses TRBV20-1 and TRBJ1-4; D is uncertain. This CDR3 region has 13 residues. V lost 3 bases to trimming and J lost 8 bases, with 13 bases between them. Germline V lookup: CDR1 DFQATT, CDR2 SNEGSKA (reference sequence). The CDR3 loop is CSASSLGGEKLFF. Written as DNA, the CDR3 is TGCAGTGCTAGCTCGCTGGGTGGAGAAAAACTGTTTTTT.

Many counts were recorded for this clonotype. V and J are TRBV12-3 or TRBV12-4 and TRBJ2-5; 9 bases align to TRBD2. The CDR3 consists of 16 residues. V was clipped by 1 base and J by 5 bases; unmatched bases: 8. The CDR3 reads CASSLGAGGPYETQYF. The CDR3 region has the DNA TGTGCCAGCAGTTTAGGCGCGGGAGGGCCGTACGAGACCCAGTACTTC.

About this clonotype itself: A much larger clone lies a single base off, so this may be a read error. The chain combines TRBV4-1 with TRBJ2-1; TRBD2 matches at 8 bases. From germline, CDR1 is MGHRA and CDR2 YSYEKL. V lost 8 bases, J lost 4 bases, and 10 bases stayed unmatched. CDR3 length: 15 amino acids. The DNA for the CDR3 is TGCGCCAGCGGTCCTAGCGGGCTCTCTTACAATGAGCAGTTCTTC. Its translation is CASGPSGLSYNEQFF.

This clonotype has ten or more counts. This sequence joins TRBV12-3 or TRBV12-4 and TRBJ2-1; no clear D. With 3 bases removed from V and 2 bases from J, the gap between germline ends came to 11 bases. The CDR3 sequence is 15 residues long. CDR3 sequence: CASSFGRTAYNEQFF. Here the CDR3 DNA reads TGTGCCAGCAGTTTTGGGCGGACCGCCTACAATGAGCAGTTCTTC.

This clonotype was observed many times. The gene calls are TRBV10-3 and TRBJ2-1; 11 bases map to TRBD1. The CDR3 has 15 amino acids. Germline CDR1 and CDR2: ENHRY and SYGVKD. The V and J ends lost 7 bases and 2 bases, in that order; junction bases with no gene match: 4. The DNA for the CDR3 is TGTGCCATCAATAAGGGACAGGGGGCCTACAATGAGCAGTTCTTC. Amino acid sequence: CAINKGQGAYNEQFF.

This clonotype turned up a few times. The rearrangement joins TRBV7-8 to TRBJ1-2; perhaps TRBD1 as D (6 bases). Germline V gene sequence: CDR1 SGHVS, CDR2 FQNEAQ. The CDR3 runs 13 residues. The V end lost 5 bases, the J end lost 7 bases, and 14 bases lay between the germline ends. CDR3 residues: CASSPNGGRGYTF. CDR3 in DNA: TGTGCCAGCAGCCCCAACGGGGGCCGTGGCTACACCTTC.

This clonotype was found many times. This rearrangement joins TRBV20-1 to TRBJ1-2, with D unclear. V dropped 5 bases and J dropped 0 bases, with 13 bases sitting between them. Germline V lookup: CDR1 DFQATT, CDR2 SNEGSKA (reference sequence). There are 14 residues in the CDR3. As DNA, the CDR3 is TGCAGTGCTCCTCATGGGTCCTCTAACTATGGCTACACCTTC. Translating gives CSAPHGSSNYGYTF.

Many counts were recorded for this clonotype. The chain has TRBV7-3 and TRBJ1-3, with a possible D match to TRBD1 (6 bases). This CDR3 is 15 amino acids long. Germline CDR1 SGHTA, CDR2 FQGTGA. With 4 bases removed from V and 2 bases from J, the gap between germline ends came to 12 bases. The CDR3 nucleotides read TGTGCCAGCAGCTCTACGGGGGGGCCTGGAAACACCATATATTTT. It specifies CASSSTGGPGNTIYF. The entire variable domain, with the rest obtained from reference TRBV7-3 and TRBJ1-3, is as follows: GAGVSQTPSNKVTEKGKYVELRCDPISGHTALYWYRQSLGQGPEFLIYFQGTGAADDSGLPNDRFFAVRPEGSVSTLKIQRTERGDSAVYLCASSSTGGPGNTIYFGEGSWLTVV.

This clonotype was picked up many times. The chain combines TRBV20-1 with TRBJ1-1, with D unresolved. CDR3 length equals 14 residues. Germline V gives CDR1 DFQATT, CDR2 SNEGSKA (reference sequence). V dropped 2 bases and J dropped 1 base, with 11 bases sitting between them. The CDR3 region has the DNA TGCAGTGCTAGATTAGGCTCACAGAACACTGAAGCTTTCTTT. Translating gives CSARLGSQNTEAFF.

This clonotype was seen ten or more times. The chain uses TRBV20-1 and TRBJ1-4; no reliable D call. CDR3 length: 11 amino acids. V lost 7 bases and J 8 bases, leaving 11 bases between the germline ends. Germline V gives CDR1 DFQATT, CDR2 SNEGSKA (reference sequence). The CDR3 bases are TGCAGTGGTGTGGGCGGGGAAAAACTGTTTTTT. Translating gives CSGVGGEKLFF.

This clonotype occurred many times. The chain employs TRBV27 and TRBJ2-1; 10 bases are a match to TRBD2. V shed 3 bases, J shed 4 bases, and the junction held 6 bases outside the gene matches. The germline V gene encodes CDR1 MNHEY and CDR2 SMNVEV (reference sequence). The CDR3 loop spans 16 amino acids. The CDR3 DNA is TGTGCCAGCAGTTTCTTAGCGGGAGGCAATTACAATGAGCAGTTCTTC. Translated: CASSFLAGGNYNEQFF.